The 8 T cell receptor beta chains in this list originate from one sample, sequenced in a study of T-cell reconstitution after alpha-beta-depleted transplantation in children. Using unique molecular identifiers, the investigators prepared the TCRbeta library. A single record per CDR3 protein comes from TCRdb applying MiXCR to the PCR reads. The table records approximately 800,000 distinct CDR3 sequences, 16% of them present only once. This material consisted of PBMCs, mostly from graft donor cells, taken 360 days after TCRalphabeta/CD19-depleted stem cell transplant. All receptors derive from a male patient younger than 18 who had a stem cell transplant for acute lymphoblastic leukemia, so the T cells may come from the graft donor.

This clonotype showed up many times. The chain carries TRBV11-2 and TRBJ2-1; D is perhaps TRBD2 (5 bases). This CDR3 contains 17 residues. The V end was cut by 5 bases, the J end by 6 bases, with 23 bases between. Germline CDR1 is SGHAT and CDR2 is FQNNGV. CDR3 sequence reads: CASSPFGDLIAGNEQFF. CDR3 coding DNA: TGTGCCAGCAGCCCTTTCGGGGATCTTATTGCCGGCAATGAGCAGTTCTTC.

This clonotype showed up just once. The rearrangement links TRBV5-1 to TRBJ2-4, with TRBD2 as a possible D gene (5 bases). Germline V lookup: CDR1 SGHRS, CDR2 YFSETQ. The CDR3 length is 13 residues. Trimming stripped 5 bases from V and 7 bases from J, with 13 bases between. CDR3: CASSVEPGNIQYF. The CDR3 coding sequence is TGCGCCAGCAGTGTGGAGCCGGGGAACATTCAGTACTTC.

In this sample, this clonotype turned up many times. The chain carries TRBV5-1 and TRBJ1-1, with unresolved D. V gave up 6 bases and J gave up 3 bases, with 6 bases separating them. Germline lookup yields CDR1 SGHRS and CDR2 YFSETQ. The CDR3 runs to 11 residues. The CDR3 region has the DNA TGCGCCAGCACGGGTTACACTGAAGCTTTCTTT. Translation gives CASTGYTEAFF.

This clonotype was seen a handful of times. The J gene is TRBJ1-5, the V gene TRBV15, with D possibly matching TRBD1 (5 bases). The CDR3 has 14 amino acids. Germline V lookup: CDR1 LNHNV, CDR2 YYDKDF (reference sequence). V was shortened by 5 bases and J by 7 bases, with 15 bases between the two germline ends. This CDR3 is CATSARDPLQPQHF. The CDR3 DNA reads TGTGCCACCAGCGCCAGGGACCCGCTACAGCCCCAGCATTTT.

A few counts support this clonotype. This chain connects TRBV20-1 to TRBJ1-5, with 9 bases that match TRBD1. The CDR3 covers 15 residues. Germline trimming cut 5 bases from V and 4 bases from J; bases unmatched to any gene: 9. CDR1 is DFQATT, CDR2 SNEGSKA, per germline (reference sequence). The CDR3 loop is CSAEEDRGLNQPQHF. The CDR3, as DNA: TGCAGTGCTGAAGAGGACAGGGGCTTAAATCAGCCCCAGCATTTT.

This clonotype has only a few counts. The chain employs TRBV20-1 and TRBJ1-2, with 10 bases fitting TRBD1. CDR1 is DFQATT, CDR2 SNEGSKA, per germline (reference sequence). Trimming removed 1 base from V and 7 bases from J; junction bases left unmatched: 15. This CDR3 comprises 17 residues. This CDR3 reads CSARGPGQGTPASGYTF. In DNA form, the CDR3 reads TGCAGTGCTAGAGGACCGGGACAGGGGACCCCAGCCTCTGGCTACACCTTC.

The chain joins TRBV11-3 to TRBJ2-2; D may be TRBD1 or TRBD2 (5 bases each). The germline V gene has CDR1 SGHNT and CDR2 YENEEA. The CDR3 totals 15 residues. V lost 3 bases, J lost 4 bases, and 12 bases lay in between. The CDR3, as DNA: TGTGCCAGCAGCTTCCCCGGGGCGGGCACCGGGGAGCTGTTTTTT. Encoded protein: CASSFPGAGTGELFF. Based on the CDR3 plus reference TRBV11-3 and TRBJ2-2, the full variable domain is EAGVVQSPRYKIIEKKQPVAFWCNPISGHNTLYWYLQNLGQGPELLIRYENEEAVDDSQLPKDRFSAERLKGVDSTLKIQPAELGDSAVYLCASSFPGAGTGELFFGEGSRLTVL.

This clonotype was seen only a few times. The chain recombines TRBV19 with TRBJ2-2, with a weak D call TRBD2 (6 bases). Per the germline V gene, CDR1 is LNHDA and CDR2 is SQIVND (reference sequence). This CDR3 spans 15 amino acids. CDR3 loop: CATFPPGLEAGELFF. DNA for the CDR3: TGTGCTACTTTCCCGCCGGGACTCGAGGCCGGGGAGCTGTTTTTT.